This T cell receptor beta chain was captured by sequencing in a study of chemoradiotherapy in HPV16-positive cancers. The protocol was immunoSEQ multiplex PCR, while the TCRdb copy is restricted to in-frame clones and leaves out a portion. The repertoire holds 45,000 to 60,000 clones, with about 92% as singletons. Per germline, CDR1 WNHNN and CDR2 SYGVQD (reference sequence). V lost 8 bases, J lost 5 bases, and 5 bases stayed unmatched. The CDR3 runs to 13 residues. Specimen: blood, collected from a patient who underwent chemoradiotherapy. V and J are TRBV10-1 and TRBJ1-1; 10 bases line up with TRBD1. This TCR was sampled from a human donor with HPV-associated anogenital cancer. The CDR3 reads CASSWTGGTEAFF. The CDR3 DNA is TGCGCCAGCTCTTGGACAGGGGGTACTGAAGCTTTCTTT.